The 25 T cell receptor beta chains listed next were all sequenced from one sample in a study of T cells after yellow fever vaccination. Each CDR3 protein gets one entry after TCRdb re-called the 5' RACE reads with MiXCR. The sample includes about 45,000 distinct CDR3 sequences, just under 6.5% of them seen just once. This specimen consisted of PBMCs, either bulk or a sorted T-cell subset (CD4+, CD8+, memory, or dextramer-sorted; not recorded which), obtained 45 days after the yellow fever booster vaccination. Receptors originate from a man in his thirties or forties who received the YFV17D yellow fever vaccine.

The table lists this clonotype with many counts. The chain has TRBV11-2 and TRBJ2-3; unclear D gene. CDR3 length: 13 amino acids. Germline assignment: CDR1 SGHAT and CDR2 FQNNGV. Trimming cost V 5 bases and J 6 bases, with 12 bases left between them. CDR3 sequence: CASSPLIQDTQYF. The DNA of the CDR3 is TGTGCCAGCAGCCCTCTTATTCAGGATACGCAGTATTTT.

This chain connects TRBV20-1 to TRBJ1-5; D ambiguous. The CDR3 has 16 residues. CDR1 DFQATT and CDR2 SNEGSKA come from the germline V gene (reference sequence). Trimming shortened V by 0 bases and J by 1 base, and 13 bases separated the two germline ends. The DNA of the CDR3 is TGCAGTGCTAGAGATAGTTATACCGGGAGCAATCAGCCCCAGCATTTT. Translating it yields CSARDSYTGSNQPQHF.

Ten or more counts support this clonotype. This chain connects TRBV7-9 to TRBJ2-1; perhaps D is TRBD1 or TRBD2 (6 bases each). The CDR3 has 13 amino acids. V was trimmed by 10 bases and J by 8 bases, leaving 18 bases between them. Germline V gene sequence: CDR1 SEHNR, CDR2 FQNEAQ (reference sequence). CDR3 DNA sequence: TGTGCCACCCGACTAGGGGGGATCGATGAGCAGTTCTTC. It translates to CATRLGGIDEQFF.

The CDR3 protein is CGTAGSNTGELFF. Here the CDR3 DNA reads TGTGGCACCGCGGGGTCGAACACCGGGGAGCTGTTTTTT. The chain couples TRBV3-1 to TRBJ2-2; perhaps TRBD2 as D (6 bases). Germline V lookup: CDR1 LGHDT, CDR2 YNNKEL (reference sequence). The CDR3 runs 13 residues.

The chain is built from TRBV15 and TRBJ2-2; 7 nucleotides align to TRBD1. In germline, CDR1 is LNHNV, CDR2 YYDKDF (reference sequence). With 3 bases clipped from V and 1 base from J, the junction kept 5 bases outside the gene matches. This CDR3 region has 16 residues. The CDR3 DNA reads as TGTGCCACCAGCAGGTGGCAGGGGGTGAACACCGGGGAGCTGTTTTTT. Residues: CATSRWQGVNTGELFF.

This clonotype was counted a few times. V usage is TRBV4-3 and J usage is TRBJ2-6; D remains unclear. Germline V gene data show CDR1 as LGHNA and CDR2 as YSLEER. The CDR3 totals 23 residues. Trimming left V 1 base short and J 0 bases short, with 28 bases between. CDR3 in DNA: TGCGCCAGCAGCCAAGGTTTTCAGGTTCGTCCCCAGGACCTGAGCTCTGGGGCCAACGTCCTGACTTTC. Translated, it gives CASSQGFQVRPQDLSSGANVLTF.

This clonotype was seen repeatedly, ten times or more. V and J are TRBV18 and TRBJ2-3, with D possibly TRBD2 on 5 matching bases. Trimming stripped 2 bases from V and 3 bases from J, with 9 bases between. This CDR3 comprises 14 residues. Germline V gives CDR1 KGHSH, CDR2 LQKENI. Written as DNA, the CDR3 is TGTGCCAGCTCACCAGCTAGCTGGACAGATACGCAGTATTTT. This codes for CASSPASWTDTQYF.

This clonotype has a count of ten or more. The genes are TRBV20-1 and TRBJ1-5; D is unclear. The length of the CDR3 is 13 residues. V gave up 0 bases and J gave up 9 bases, with 12 bases separating them. The V gene's germline CDR1 is DFQATT and CDR2 SNEGSKA (reference sequence). CDR3 in DNA: TGCAGTGCTAGAGAGGTGCTCGCGGGGCCCCAGCATTTT. This translates into CSAREVLAGPQHF.

This sequence joins TRBV2 and TRBJ2-2; TRBD1 aligns across 7 bases. Germline trimming cut 5 bases from V and 0 bases from J; bases unmatched to any gene: 12. CDR3 length: 18 amino acids. From germline, CDR1 is SNHLY and CDR2 FYNNEI. CDR3 nucleotides: TGTGCCAGCAGTTACAGGGGCTTTGTTAGCGCGAACACCGGGGAGCTGTTTTTT. It yields the protein CASSYRGFVSANTGELFF.

V and J are TRBV20-1 and TRBJ2-7; D is perhaps TRBD2 (6 bases). There are 16 residues in the CDR3. The V gene's germline CDR1 is DFQATT and CDR2 SNEGSKA (reference sequence). V was shortened by 6 bases and J by 3 bases, with 24 bases between the two germline ends. The CDR3 nucleotides read TGCAGTGCACCCCCTCTTGGGCAGGGAGGACGCTACGAGCAGTACTTC. Its translation: CSAPPLGQGGRYEQYF.

The CDR3 DNA follows: TGTGCCATCAGTGAGCCGGGACAGGGGTGGTACGAGCAGTACTTC. Encoded protein: CAISEPGQGWYEQYF. The chain recombines TRBV10-3 with TRBJ2-7, with 10 bases that match TRBD1. Germline-derived CDR1 and CDR2 are ENHRY and SYGVKD. V was clipped by 2 bases and J by 4 bases; unmatched bases: 5. The CDR3 loop spans 15 amino acids.

The table lists this clonotype with a few counts. The V gene is TRBV28, the J gene TRBJ1-5; no clear D gene. V gave up 6 bases and J gave up 5 bases, with 17 bases separating them. Germline V gene data show CDR1 as MDHEN and CDR2 as SYDVKM. The CDR3 totals 15 residues. The CDR3 DNA reads TGTGCCAGCAGCTTTAGTTGGGATGGGGATCAGCCCCAGCATTTT. Residues: CASSFSWDGDQPQHF. Based on the CDR3 plus reference TRBV28 and TRBJ1-5, the full variable domain is DVKVTQSSRYLVKRTGEKVFLECVQDMDHENMFWYRQDPGLGLRLIYFSYDVKMKEKGDIPEGYSVSREKKERFSLILESASTNQTSMYLCASSFSWDGDQPQHFGDGTRLSIL.

The chain joins TRBV20-1 to TRBJ2-1; the D is unclear. This CDR3 region has 16 residues. V was trimmed by 4 bases and J by 7 bases, leaving 23 bases between them. Germline V gives CDR1 DFQATT, CDR2 SNEGSKA (reference sequence). CDR3 DNA: TGCAGTGCTACCGACCCCACCCGAAACCCTAGGAATGAGCAGTTCTTC. Translating it yields CSATDPTRNPRNEQFF.

CDR3 nucleotides: TGCGCCAGCAGCATATCTCTAAGGTCCGACCAAGAGACCCAGTACTTC. Protein: CASSISLRSDQETQYF. V gene TRBV5-1 combines with J gene TRBJ2-5; no reliable D call. This CDR3 contains 16 residues. V was clipped by 4 bases and J by 0 bases, with 16 bases between them. Germline V gene lookup returns CDR1 SGHRS and CDR2 YFSETQ.

This clonotype was detected a few times. The V gene is TRBV20-1, the J gene TRBJ2-3; D ambiguous. Germline-derived CDR1 and CDR2 are DFQATT and SNEGSKA (reference sequence). The CDR3 has 11 residues. The V and J ends lost 6 bases and 5 bases respectively, with 9 bases between them. CDR3: CSAAPRDTQYF. CDR3 nucleotide sequence: TGCAGTGCGGCCCCTCGAGATACGCAGTATTTT.

This clonotype was observed at least ten times. This chain links TRBV5-1 with TRBJ2-5, with 11 bases identical to TRBD2. J was trimmed by 4 bases and V by 3 bases; bases with no gene match: 8. CDR1 and CDR2 (germline): SGHRS, YFSETQ. The CDR3 loop spans 16 amino acids. CDR3 sequence: CASSWNLAGGIETQYF. In nucleotides, the CDR3 is TGCGCCAGCAGCTGGAACCTAGCGGGAGGTATAGAGACCCAGTACTTC.

This clonotype is labeled as medium-sized. This chain links TRBV7-6 with TRBJ2-7; D is tentatively TRBD1 or TRBD2 (5 bases each). The germline gives CDR1 SGHVS, CDR2 FNYEAQ. The length of the CDR3 is 13 residues. The ends were cut back, 8 bases at V and 2 bases at J, with 13 bases in the middle. The CDR3 region is CASGRDHTYEQYF. The DNA of the CDR3 is TGTGCCAGCGGCCGGGACCATACCTACGAGCAGTACTTC. Together with reference TRBV7-6 and TRBJ2-7, the CDR3 gives the full variable domain: GAGVSQSPRYKVTKRGQDVALRCDPISGHVSLYWYRQALGQGPEFLTYFNYEAQQDKSGLPNDRFSAERPEGSISTLTIQRTEQRDSAMYRCASGRDHTYEQYFGPGTRLTVT.

This clonotype is medium-sized. The chain is built from TRBV9 and TRBJ2-1, with 8 bases lining up with TRBD2. The trim removed 0 bases at V and 5 bases at J, leaving 1 base unmatched. Germline loops: CDR1 SGDLS, CDR2 YYNGEE. This CDR3 has 14 residues. CDR3 in DNA: TGTGCCAGCAGCGTAGACGGGAGGGACAATGAGCAGTTCTTC. It is translated as CASSVDGRDNEQFF.

This clonotype was detected many times. The genes are TRBV20-1 and TRBJ2-7; D is unresolved. Trimming stripped 6 bases from V and 0 bases from J, with 12 bases between. CDR1 and CDR2 from the germline V gene are DFQATT and SNEGSKA (reference sequence). The CDR3 has 13 residues. CDR3 DNA sequence: TGCAGTGCCCAAGGCCAATTCTCCTACGAGCAGTACTTC. Translating gives CSAQGQFSYEQYF.

This clonotype was counted ten times or more. The CDR3 DNA follows: TGTGCCAGCAGCTTAGATCAGGGCTCTCAGCCCCAGCATTTT. Translated: CASSLDQGSQPQHF. The J gene is TRBJ1-5, the V gene TRBV7-9; a possible D gene is TRBD1 (5 bases). The CDR3 has 14 residues. Germline V CDR1 and CDR2: SEHNR, FQNEAQ (reference sequence). V lost 1 base and J 6 bases, leaving 10 bases between the germline ends.

The V call is TRBV28, the J call TRBJ2-7, with 7 bases that match TRBD2. The CDR3 loop spans 15 amino acids. V lost 5 bases to trimming and J lost 0 bases; unmatched junction nucleotides: 7. The V gene's germline CDR1 is MDHEN and CDR2 SYDVKM. CDR3 region: CASSPSGVSSYEQYF. The CDR3, as DNA: TGTGCCAGCAGTCCGAGCGGGGTCAGCTCCTACGAGCAGTACTTC.

This clonotype was counted between two and nine times. The genes are TRBV19 and TRBJ2-1; D remains unclear. The germline V gene encodes CDR1 LNHDA and CDR2 SQIVND (reference sequence). The V and J ends lost 1 base and 12 bases respectively, with 16 bases between them. This CDR3 comprises 14 residues. CDR3 residues: CASSIGALGTGQFF. The CDR3 nucleotides read TGTGCCAGTAGTATAGGCGCGCTCGGAACTGGGCAGTTCTTC.

This clonotype was counted at least ten times. This sequence joins TRBV7-3 and TRBJ2-1; no firm D call. Between the trimmed V and J ends, which lost 4 bases and 5 bases, there was a span of 9 bases. The CDR3 covers 13 residues. Germline assignment: CDR1 SGHTA and CDR2 FQGTGA. The CDR3 here is CASSSNRDNEQFF. CDR3 nucleotide sequence: TGTGCCAGCAGCTCAAACAGAGACAATGAGCAGTTCTTC.

This clonotype occurred many times. This rearrangement joins TRBV20-1 to TRBJ2-1, with 10 nucleotides matching TRBD2. Germline V gene lookup returns CDR1 DFQATT and CDR2 SNEGSKA (reference sequence). Germline trimming cut 2 bases from V and 8 bases from J; bases unmatched to any gene: 12. The CDR3 sequence is 16 residues long. CDR3 bases: TGCAGTGCTAGAACGCTAGCGGGAGCGCCGTTACATGAGCAGTTCTTC. Encoded protein: CSARTLAGAPLHEQFF.

This clonotype was seen ten or more times. The rearrangement joins TRBV5-5 to TRBJ2-7, with 8 bases lining up with TRBD1. The V and J ends lost 2 bases and 4 bases, in that order; junction bases with no gene match: 2. Germline values: CDR1 SGHKS, CDR2 YYEKEE (reference sequence). The CDR3 contains 13 residues. CDR3 residues: CASSLTGGYEQYF. CDR3 bases: TGTGCCAGCAGCTTAACAGGGGGTTACGAGCAGTACTTC.